This TCR beta chain comes out of a study of T cells in Graves' hyperthyroidism and ophthalmopathy. Study-wide background: It was at initial diagnosis, before any treatment, that peripheral blood was collected. General study findings and limits: Most thyroid clonotypes that were expanded above 0.001 also turned up in blood.

There were TCR beta CDR3 regions amplified from RNA transcripts. First-round RT-PCR targeting the TCR CDR3 was performed with the HTBI primer set. TCRdb called the multiplex PCR reads again in MiXCR, with one record for every CDR3 protein. The data contain roughly 660,000 distinct CDR3 sequences, 15% to 20% of them seen just once; the ten biggest clones take up roughly 15%. Concerning this clonotype: Its antigen is still unknown.

CDR1 is ENHRY and CDR2 is SYGVKD in the germline V gene. Trimming cost V 6 bases and J 1 base, with 16 bases left between them. The CDR3 runs to 15 residues. Hyperthyroidism of Graves' type that showed no ophthalmopathy progression within 18 months was stable. The authors took PBMCs from 10 ml fresh peripheral blood. The TCR originated in a man in his forties or fifties with Graves' hyperthyroidism. The rearrangement links TRBV10-3 to TRBJ2-7; maybe TRBD1 (5 bases). The specimen sequenced was blood. The CDR3 bases are TGTGCCATCAGGGACGACAGAGGAATATCCTACGAGCAGTACTTC. This gives the protein CAIRDDRGISYEQYF.